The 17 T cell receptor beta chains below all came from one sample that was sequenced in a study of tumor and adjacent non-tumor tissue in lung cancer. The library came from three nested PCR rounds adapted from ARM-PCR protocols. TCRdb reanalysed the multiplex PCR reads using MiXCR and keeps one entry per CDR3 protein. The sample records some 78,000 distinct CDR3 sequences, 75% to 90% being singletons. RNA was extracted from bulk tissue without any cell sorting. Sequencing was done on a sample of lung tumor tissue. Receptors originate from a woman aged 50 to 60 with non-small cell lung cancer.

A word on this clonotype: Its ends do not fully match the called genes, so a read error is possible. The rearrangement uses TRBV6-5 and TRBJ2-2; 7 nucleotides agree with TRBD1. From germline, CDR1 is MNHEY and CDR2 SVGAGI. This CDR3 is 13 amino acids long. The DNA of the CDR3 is TGTGCCAGCAGTTACGGGGGCACAGGGGACCTGTTTTTT. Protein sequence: CASSYGGTGDLFF.

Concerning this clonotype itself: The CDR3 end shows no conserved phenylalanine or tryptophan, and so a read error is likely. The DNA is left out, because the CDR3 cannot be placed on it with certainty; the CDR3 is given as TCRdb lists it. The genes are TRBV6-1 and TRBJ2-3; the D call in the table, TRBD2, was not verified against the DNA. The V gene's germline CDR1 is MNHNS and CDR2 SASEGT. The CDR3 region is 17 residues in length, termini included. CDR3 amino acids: CASSDLGSGSSADTQYS.

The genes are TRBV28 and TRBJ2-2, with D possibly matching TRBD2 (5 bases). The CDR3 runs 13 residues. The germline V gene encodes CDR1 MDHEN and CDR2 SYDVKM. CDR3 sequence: CVTQRTGTGELFF. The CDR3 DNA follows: TGTGTCACCCAAAGGACGGGGACCGGGGAGCTGTTTTTT.

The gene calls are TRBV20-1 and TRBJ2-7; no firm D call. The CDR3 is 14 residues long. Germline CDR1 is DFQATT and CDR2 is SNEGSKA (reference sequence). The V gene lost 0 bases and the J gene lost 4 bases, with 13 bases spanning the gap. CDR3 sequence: CSAREESYGYEQYF. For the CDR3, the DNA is TGCAGTGCTAGAGAAGAGAGCTACGGGTACGAGCAGTACTTC.

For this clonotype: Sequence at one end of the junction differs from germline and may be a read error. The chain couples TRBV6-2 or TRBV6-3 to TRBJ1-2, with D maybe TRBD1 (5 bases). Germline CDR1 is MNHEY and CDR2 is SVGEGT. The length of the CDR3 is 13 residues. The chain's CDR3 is CVSSSQGMYGYTF. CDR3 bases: TGTGTCAGCAGTTCTCAGGGTATGTATGGCTACACCTTC.

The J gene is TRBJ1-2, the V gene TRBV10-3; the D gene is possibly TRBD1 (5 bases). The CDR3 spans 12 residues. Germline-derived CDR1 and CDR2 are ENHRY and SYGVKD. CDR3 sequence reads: CVTPAAGTGYTF. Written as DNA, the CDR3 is TGTGTCACCCCCGCCGCGGGGACTGGGTACACCTTC.

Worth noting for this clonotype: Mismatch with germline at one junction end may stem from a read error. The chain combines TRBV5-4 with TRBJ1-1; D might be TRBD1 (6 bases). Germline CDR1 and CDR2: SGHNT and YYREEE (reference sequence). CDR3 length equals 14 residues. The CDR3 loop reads CVSSLNRENTEAFF. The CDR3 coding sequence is TGTGTCAGCAGCTTGAACAGGGAGAACACTGAAGCTTTCTTT.

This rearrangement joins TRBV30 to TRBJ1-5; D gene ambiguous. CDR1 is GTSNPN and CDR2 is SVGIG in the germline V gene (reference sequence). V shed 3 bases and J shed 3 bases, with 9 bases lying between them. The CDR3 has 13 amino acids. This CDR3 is CAWRSDTNQPQHF. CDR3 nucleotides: TGTGCCTGGAGATCTGACACCAATCAGCCCCAGCATTTT.

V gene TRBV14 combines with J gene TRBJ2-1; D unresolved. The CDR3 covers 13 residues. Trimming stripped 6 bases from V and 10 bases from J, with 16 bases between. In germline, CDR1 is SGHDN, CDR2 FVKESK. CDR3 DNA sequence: TGTGCCAGCAGTATCTCACTAATCGGAGAGCAGTTCTTC. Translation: CASSISLIGEQFF.

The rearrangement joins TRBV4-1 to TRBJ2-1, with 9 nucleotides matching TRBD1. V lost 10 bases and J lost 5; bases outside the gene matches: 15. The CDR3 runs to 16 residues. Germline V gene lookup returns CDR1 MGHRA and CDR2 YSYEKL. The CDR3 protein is CATSYGDRVGNNEQFF. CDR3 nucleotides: TGCGCCACCTCCTATGGGGACAGGGTGGGTAACAATGAGCAGTTCTTC.

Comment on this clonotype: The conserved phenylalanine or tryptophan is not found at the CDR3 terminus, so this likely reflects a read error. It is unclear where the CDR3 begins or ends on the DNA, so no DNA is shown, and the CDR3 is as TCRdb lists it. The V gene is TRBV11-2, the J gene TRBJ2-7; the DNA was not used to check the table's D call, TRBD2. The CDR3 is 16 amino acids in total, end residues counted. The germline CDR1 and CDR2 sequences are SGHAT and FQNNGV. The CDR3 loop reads CASRLRGLAVSDERYS.

The DNA of the CDR3 is TGCAGCGTCATGATAGGGTCGAAAACTGAAGCTTTCTTT. It specifies CSVMIGSKTEAFF. The chain is built from TRBV29-1 and TRBJ1-1; D not resolved. Looked up from germline, CDR1 is SQVTM and CDR2 is ANQGSEA. The ends were cut back, 6 bases at V and 5 bases at J, with 16 bases in the middle. The CDR3 runs 13 residues.

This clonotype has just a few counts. This CDR3 reads CASSAPRIPTNGKLFF. The DNA for the CDR3 is TGTGCCAGCAGCGCCCCCCGGATCCCAACTAATGGAAAGCTGTTTTTT. The J gene is TRBJ1-4, the V gene TRBV6-1; no clear D gene. Deletions cut 6 bases from V and 14 bases from J, with 28 bases between. This CDR3 spans 16 amino acids. Germline V gene sequence: CDR1 MNHNS, CDR2 SASEGT.

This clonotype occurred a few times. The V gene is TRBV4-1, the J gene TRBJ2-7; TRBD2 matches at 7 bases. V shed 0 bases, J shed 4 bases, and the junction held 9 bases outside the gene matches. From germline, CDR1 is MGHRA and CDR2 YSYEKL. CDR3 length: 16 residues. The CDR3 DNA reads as TGCGCCAGCAGCCAAGATGAGACGGGAGGTACGTACGAGCAGTACTTC. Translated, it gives CASSQDETGGTYEQYF.

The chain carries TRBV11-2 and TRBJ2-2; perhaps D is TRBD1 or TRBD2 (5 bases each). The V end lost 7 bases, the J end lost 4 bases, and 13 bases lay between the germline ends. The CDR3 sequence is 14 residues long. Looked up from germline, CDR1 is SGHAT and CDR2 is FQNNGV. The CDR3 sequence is CASTIRGPTGELFF. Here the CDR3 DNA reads TGTGCCAGCACCATTAGGGGACCCACCGGGGAGCTGTTTTTT.

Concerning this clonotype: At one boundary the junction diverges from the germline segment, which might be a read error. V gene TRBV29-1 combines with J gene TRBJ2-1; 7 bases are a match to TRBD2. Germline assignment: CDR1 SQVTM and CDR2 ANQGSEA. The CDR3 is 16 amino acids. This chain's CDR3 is CSVNLPGGRSYYEQFF. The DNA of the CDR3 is TGCAGCGTTAACCTTCCAGGCGGGAGAAGCTACTATGAACAGTTCTTC.

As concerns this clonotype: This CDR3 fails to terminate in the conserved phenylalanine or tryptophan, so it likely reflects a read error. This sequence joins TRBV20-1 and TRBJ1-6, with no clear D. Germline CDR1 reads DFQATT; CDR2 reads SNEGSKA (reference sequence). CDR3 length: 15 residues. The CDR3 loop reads CGARGLGSYNSPLHL. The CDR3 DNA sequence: TGCGGTGCTAGAGGGCTGGGGTCCTATAATTCACCCCTCCACCTT.